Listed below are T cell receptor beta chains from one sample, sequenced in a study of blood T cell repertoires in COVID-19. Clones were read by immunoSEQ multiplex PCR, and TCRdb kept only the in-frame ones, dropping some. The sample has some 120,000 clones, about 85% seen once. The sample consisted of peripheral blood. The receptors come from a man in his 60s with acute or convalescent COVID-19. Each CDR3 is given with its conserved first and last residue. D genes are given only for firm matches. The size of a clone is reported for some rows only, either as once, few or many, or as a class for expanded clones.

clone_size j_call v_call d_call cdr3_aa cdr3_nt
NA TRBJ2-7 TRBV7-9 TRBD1 CASSSRTGYEQYF TGTGCCAGCAGCTCGAGGACAGGCTACGAGCAGTACTTC
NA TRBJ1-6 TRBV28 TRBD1 CASSSMGTASSYNSPLHF TGTGCCAGCAGTTCGATGGGGACAGCGAGCTCCTATAATTCACCCCTCCACTTT
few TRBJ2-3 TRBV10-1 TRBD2 CASSESGKGTDTQYF TGCGCCAGCAGTGAGAGCGGGAAAGGGACAGATACGCAGTATTTT
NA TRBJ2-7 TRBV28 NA CASSFSAANSYEQYF TGTGCCAGCAGTTTTAGTGCGGCAAACTCCTACGAGCAGTACTTC
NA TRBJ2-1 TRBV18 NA CASSPQGHSYNEQFF TGTGCCAGCTCACCACAGGGGCACTCCTACAATGAGCAGTTCTTC
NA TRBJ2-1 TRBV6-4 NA CASSATGEGYNEQFF TGTGCCAGCAGTGCAACGGGAGAAGGCTACAATGAGCAGTTCTTC
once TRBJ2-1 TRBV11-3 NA CASSRDSYNEQFF TGTGCCAGCAGCCGAGACTCTTACAATGAGCAGTTCTTC
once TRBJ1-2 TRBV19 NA CASRLTGKANYGYTF TGTGCCAGTAGGTTGACAGGAAAAGCTAACTATGGCTACACCTTC
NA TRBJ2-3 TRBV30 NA CAWKADSTDTQYF TGTGCCTGGAAAGCGGACAGCACAGATACGCAGTATTTT
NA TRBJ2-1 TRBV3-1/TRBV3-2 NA CASSQDLTGRYNEQFF TGTGCCAGCAGCCAAGATCTGACAGGCCGATACAATGAGCAGTTCTTC
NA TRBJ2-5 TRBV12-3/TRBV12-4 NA CASIQSRGETQYF TGTGCCAGCATCCAGAGCAGGGGAGAGACCCAGTACTTC
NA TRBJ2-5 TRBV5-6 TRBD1 CASSAEQGSQETQYF TGTGCCAGCAGCGCCGAACAGGGGTCCCAAGAGACCCAGTACTTC
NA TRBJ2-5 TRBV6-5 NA CASSWDSGTRETQYF TGTGCCAGCAGTTGGGACAGTGGGACTCGGGAGACCCAGTACTTC
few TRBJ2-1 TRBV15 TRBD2 CATSRDLAGTYNEQFF TGTGCCACCAGCAGAGATCTAGCGGGCACCTACAATGAGCAGTTCTTC
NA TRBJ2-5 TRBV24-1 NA CATSGETSFQETQYF TGTGCCACCAGTGGAGAGACTAGTTTTCAAGAGACCCAGTACTTC
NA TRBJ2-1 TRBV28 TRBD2 CASSSSGSRLEQFF TGTGCCAGCAGTTCTAGCGGGAGTCGGCTTGAGCAGTTCTTC
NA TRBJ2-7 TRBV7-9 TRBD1 CASSSGQGFSTYEQYF TGTGCCAGCAGCTCCGGACAGGGTTTTTCAACCTACGAGCAGTACTTC
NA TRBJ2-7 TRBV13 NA CASSLRADSSYEQYF TGTGCCAGCAGCTTACGAGCGGACAGCTCCTACGAGCAGTACTTC
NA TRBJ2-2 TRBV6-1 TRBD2 CASSEALAGAGELFF TGTGCCAGCAGTGAAGCGCTAGCGGGAGCCGGGGAGCTGTTTTTT
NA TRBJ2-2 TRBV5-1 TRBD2 CASSGEGNTGELFF TGCGCCAGCAGCGGGGAGGGTAACACCGGGGAGCTGTTTTTT
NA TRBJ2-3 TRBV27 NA CASSLTVGSTDTQYF TGTGCCAGCAGTTTAACAGTAGGCAGCACAGATACGCAGTATTTT
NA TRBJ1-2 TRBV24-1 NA CATSDPQGYYGYTF TGTGCCACCAGTGACCCACAGGGATATTATGGCTACACCTTC
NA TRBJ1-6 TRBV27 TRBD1 CASSPDRVAAPLHF TGTGCCAGCAGCCCCGACAGGGTAGCAGCACCCCTCCACTTT
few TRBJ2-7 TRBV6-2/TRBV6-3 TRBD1 CASSYPTGGASYEQYF TGTGCCAGCAGTTACCCGACAGGGGGCGCCTCCTACGAGCAGTACTTC
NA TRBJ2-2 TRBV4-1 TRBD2 CASSRTSGMDGELFF TGCGCCAGCAGCCGTACTAGCGGGATGGACGGGGAGCTGTTTTTT
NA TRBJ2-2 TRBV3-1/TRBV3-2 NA CASSQDVLRVVETGELFF TGTGCCAGCAGCCAAGACGTTCTGAGGGTAGTGGAGACCGGGGAGCTGTTTTTT
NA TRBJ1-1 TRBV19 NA CASSIGGNTEAFF TGTGCCAGTAGTATCGGGGGGAACACTGAAGCTTTCTTT
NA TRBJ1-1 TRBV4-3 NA CASSQDVAGGLMNTEAFF TGCGCCAGCAGCCAAGATGTTGCGGGCGGACTTATGAACACTGAAGCTTTCTTT
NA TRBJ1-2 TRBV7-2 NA CASSLAVGGTGGYTF TGTGCCAGCAGCTTAGCGGTGGGGGGAACGGGCGGCTACACCTTC
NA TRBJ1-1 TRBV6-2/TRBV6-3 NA CASSYLNTAEAFF TGTGCCAGCAGTTACCTTAATACAGCTGAAGCTTTCTTT
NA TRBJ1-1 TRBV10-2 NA CASSESRGTEAFF TGCGCCAGCAGTGAGTCGAGAGGCACTGAAGCTTTCTTT
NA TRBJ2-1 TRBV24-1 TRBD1 CATSDWGQGNNEQFF TGTGCCACCAGTGATTGGGGACAGGGTAACAATGAGCAGTTCTTC
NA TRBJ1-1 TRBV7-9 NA CASSLDGGGEAFF TGTGCCAGCAGCTTAGATGGAGGGGGGGAGGCTTTCTTT
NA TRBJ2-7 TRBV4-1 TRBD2 CASSQGSSGSGYEQYF TGCGCCAGCAGCCAAGGGAGCAGCGGGAGTGGCTACGAGCAGTACTTC
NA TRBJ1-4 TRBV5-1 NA CASSLTGLATNEKLFF TGCGCCAGCAGCTTGACAGGCCTGGCAACTAATGAAAAACTGTTTTTT
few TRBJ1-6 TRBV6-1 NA CASSEALQRTSDF TGTGCCAGCAGTGAAGCGTTGCAGCGTACTTCGGACTTT
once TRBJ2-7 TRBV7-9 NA CASSLASSTYEQYF TGTGCCAGCAGCTTAGCTTCATCCACCTACGAGCAGTACTTC
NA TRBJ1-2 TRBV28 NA CASGQGSYGYTF TGTGCCAGCGGGCAGGGGAGCTATGGCTACACCTTC
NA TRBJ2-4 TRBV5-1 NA CASSFENIQYF TGCGCCAGCAGCTTCGAAAACATTCAGTACTTC
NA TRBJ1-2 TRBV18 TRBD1 CASSPQGQDPGYTF TGTGCCAGCTCACCACAAGGACAGGATCCTGGCTACACCTTC
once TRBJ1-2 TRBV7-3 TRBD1 CASSLVRGTGYTF TGTGCCAGCAGCTTAGTCAGGGGGACGGGCTACACCTTC
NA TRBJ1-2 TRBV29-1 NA CSATDSFNYGYTF TGCAGCGCTACGGACAGCTTCAACTATGGCTACACCTTC
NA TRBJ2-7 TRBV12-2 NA CASRFGLAGDRGQYF TGTGCAAGTCGCTTTGGACTAGCGGGAGATAGAGGGCAGTACTTC
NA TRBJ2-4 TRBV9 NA CASSPRIAKNIQYF TGTGCCAGCAGCCCGCGGATAGCCAAAAACATTCAGTACTTC
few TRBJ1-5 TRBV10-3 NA CAISEVGSNQPQHF TGTGCCATCAGTGAGGTCGGGTCCAATCAGCCCCAGCATTTT
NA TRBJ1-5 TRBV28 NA CASSLYGPQPQHF TGTGCCAGCAGTTTATATGGGCCTCAGCCCCAGCATTTT
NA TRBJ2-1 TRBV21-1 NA CASSFQGRNFNEQFF TGTGCCAGCAGCTTCCAGGGTCGGAATTTTAATGAGCAGTTCTTC
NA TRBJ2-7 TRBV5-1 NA CASSLVRGTPRNEQYF TGCGCCAGCAGCTTGGTTAGGGGAACCCCAAGGAACGAGCAGTACTTC
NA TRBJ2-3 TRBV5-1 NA CASSPGGSGLTDTQYF TGCGCCAGCAGCCCCGGGGGTAGCGGCCTCACAGATACGCAGTATTTT
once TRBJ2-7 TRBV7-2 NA CASSLAMAAAYEQYF TGTGCCAGCAGCTTAGCGATGGCGGCAGCTTACGAGCAGTACTTC
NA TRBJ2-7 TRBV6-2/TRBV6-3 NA CASSHVDTNSYEQYF TGTGCCAGCAGTCACGTCGACACGAACTCCTACGAGCAGTACTTC
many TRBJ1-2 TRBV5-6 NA CASSLVGAYGDGYTF TGTGCCAGCAGCTTGGTAGGGGCCTATGGGGATGGCTACACCTTC
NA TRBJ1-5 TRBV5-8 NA CASSRPRTGKDQPQHF TGTGCCAGCAGCCGACCCCGAACAGGGAAGGATCAGCCCCAGCATTTT